This entry is about one TCR beta chain. This sample is part of a study of T cells after yellow fever vaccination. The germline CDR1 and CDR2 sequences are SGHNT and YYREEE (reference sequence). CDR3 length: 15 amino acids. The V end was cut by 0 bases, the J end by 3 bases, with 12 bases between. Via MiXCR, TCRdb re-called the 5' RACE reads, giving one row per CDR3 protein. The table has 500,000 to 550,000 distinct CDR3 sequences, around a fifth seen once; the top ten hold 15% to 20%. The V and J genes are TRBV5-4 and TRBJ1-2; maybe TRBD1 (6 bases). The sample was PBMCs, taken roughly 20 days after the first yellow fever vaccination. This TCR came from a man aged 18 to 29 who received the YFV17D yellow fever vaccine. The CDR3 is CASSLAPGEDYGYTF. CDR3 DNA sequence: TGTGCCAGCAGCTTGGCCCCAGGGGAGGACTATGGCTACACCTTC.